The 2 T cell receptor beta chains given below trace back to one sample, sequenced in a study of shared clonotypes between healthy human individuals. CD45RO-negative cells were positively selected for CCR7, leaving out terminally differentiated effector memory CD45RA+ cells. Libraries were prepared by immunoSEQ multiplex PCR; TCRdb keeps only in-frame clonotypes and omits some of them. The data show about 2.2 million clones, 85% to 95% seen once. The sample comprised naive CD8+ T cells from PBMCs. All receptors derive from a man aged 18 to 30 in good health. Some clones in this sample may be carry-over from other donors' samples.

As regards this clone: Other DNA sequences in the sample encode the same CDR3. V gene TRBV9 combines with J gene TRBJ2-7; TRBD2 matches 7 bases. Trimming took 0 bases from V and 2 from J; bases not matched to a gene: 2. CDR1 and CDR2 (germline): SGDLS, YYNGEE. The CDR3 is made up of 14 amino acids. CDR3 protein: CASSVGLAPYEQYF. Here the CDR3 DNA reads TGTGCCAGCAGCGTAGGACTAGCCCCCTACGAGCAGTACTTC.

V is TRBV10-1 and J is TRBJ1-1, with TRBD1 matching over 8 bases. Germline V gene lookup returns CDR1 WNHNN and CDR2 SYGVQD (reference sequence). V was pared by 6 bases and J by 5 bases, with 8 bases of the junction left unmatched. This CDR3 is 14 amino acids long. CDR3 coding DNA: TGCGCCAGCAGCTTAACCAGGGGGCGGACTGAAGCTTTCTTT. It translates to CASSLTRGRTEAFF.